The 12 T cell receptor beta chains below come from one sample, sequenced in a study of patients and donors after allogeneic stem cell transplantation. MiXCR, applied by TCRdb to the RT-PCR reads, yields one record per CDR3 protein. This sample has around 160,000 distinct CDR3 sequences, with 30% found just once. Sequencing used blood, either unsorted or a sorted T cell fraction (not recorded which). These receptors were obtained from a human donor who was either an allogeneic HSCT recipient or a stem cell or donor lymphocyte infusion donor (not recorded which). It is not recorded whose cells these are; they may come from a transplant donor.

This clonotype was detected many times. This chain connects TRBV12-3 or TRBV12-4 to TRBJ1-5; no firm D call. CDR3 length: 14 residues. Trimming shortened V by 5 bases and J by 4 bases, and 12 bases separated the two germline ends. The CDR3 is CASSPGRKNQPQHF. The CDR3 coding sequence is TGTGCCAGCAGTCCTGGACGGAAAAATCAGCCCCAGCATTTT.

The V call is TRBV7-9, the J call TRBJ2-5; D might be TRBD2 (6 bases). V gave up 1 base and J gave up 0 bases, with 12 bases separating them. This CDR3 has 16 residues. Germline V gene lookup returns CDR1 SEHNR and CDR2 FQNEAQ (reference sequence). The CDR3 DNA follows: TGTGCCAGCAGCTTAGTGATAGCGGAGTACCAAGAGACCCAGTACTTC. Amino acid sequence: CASSLVIAEYQETQYF.

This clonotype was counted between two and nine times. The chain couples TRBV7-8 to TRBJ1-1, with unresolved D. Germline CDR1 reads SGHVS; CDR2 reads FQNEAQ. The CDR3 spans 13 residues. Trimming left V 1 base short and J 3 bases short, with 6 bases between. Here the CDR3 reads CASSLGGDTEAFF. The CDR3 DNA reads TGTGCCAGCAGCTTAGGCGGGGACACTGAAGCTTTCTTT.

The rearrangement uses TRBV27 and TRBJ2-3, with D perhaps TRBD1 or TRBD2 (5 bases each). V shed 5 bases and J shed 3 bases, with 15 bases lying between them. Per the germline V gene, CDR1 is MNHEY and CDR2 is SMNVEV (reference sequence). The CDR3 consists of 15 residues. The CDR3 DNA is TGTGCCAGCAGTCCGGGACGCGGAATAACAGATACGCAGTATTTT. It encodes CASSPGRGITDTQYF.

The CDR3 loop is CSPLSGDTQYF. For the CDR3, the DNA is TGCAGCCCCCTCTCAGGAGATACGCAGTATTTT. The V and J genes are TRBV20-1 and TRBJ2-3, with D uncertain. The germline V gene encodes CDR1 DFQATT and CDR2 SNEGSKA (reference sequence). This CDR3 is 11 amino acids long.

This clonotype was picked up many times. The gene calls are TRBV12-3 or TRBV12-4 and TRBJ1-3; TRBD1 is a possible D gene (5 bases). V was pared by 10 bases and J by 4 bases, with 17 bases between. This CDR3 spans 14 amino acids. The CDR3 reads CATGPGGSGNTIYF. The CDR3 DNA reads TGTGCCACCGGTCCGGGGGGTTCGGGAAACACCATATATTTT.

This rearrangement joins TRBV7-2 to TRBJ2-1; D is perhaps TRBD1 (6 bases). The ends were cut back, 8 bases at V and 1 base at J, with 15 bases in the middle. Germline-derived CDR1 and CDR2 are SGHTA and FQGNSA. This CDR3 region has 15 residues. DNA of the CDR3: TGTGCCAGCTTCAGGGGCGCTGTATCCTACAATGAGCAGTTCTTC. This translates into CASFRGAVSYNEQFF.

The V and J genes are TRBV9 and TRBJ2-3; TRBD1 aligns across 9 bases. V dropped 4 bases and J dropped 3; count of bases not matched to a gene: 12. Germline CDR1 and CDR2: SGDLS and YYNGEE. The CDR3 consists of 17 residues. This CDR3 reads CASSSRWDRAITDTQYF. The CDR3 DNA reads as TGTGCCAGCAGCAGTCGGTGGGACAGGGCTATAACAGATACGCAGTATTTT.

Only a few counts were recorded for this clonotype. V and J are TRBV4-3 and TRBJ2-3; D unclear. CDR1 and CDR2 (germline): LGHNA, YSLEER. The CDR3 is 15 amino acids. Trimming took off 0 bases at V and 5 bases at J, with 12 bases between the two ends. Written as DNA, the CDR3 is TGCGCCAGCAGCCAAGATCAGGCCACGGAAGATACGCAGTATTTT. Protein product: CASSQDQATEDTQYF.

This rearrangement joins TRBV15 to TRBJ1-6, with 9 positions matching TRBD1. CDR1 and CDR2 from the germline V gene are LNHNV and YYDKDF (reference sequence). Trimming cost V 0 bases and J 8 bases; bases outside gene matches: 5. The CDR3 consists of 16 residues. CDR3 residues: CATSRDRTGADSPLHF. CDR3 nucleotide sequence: TGTGCCACCAGCAGAGATAGGACAGGGGCGGATTCACCCCTCCACTTT.

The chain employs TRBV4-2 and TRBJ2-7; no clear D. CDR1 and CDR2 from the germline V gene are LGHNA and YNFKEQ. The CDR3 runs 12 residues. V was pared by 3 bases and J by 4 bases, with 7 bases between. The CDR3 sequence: CASSQFDYEQYF. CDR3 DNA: TGTGCCAGCAGCCAGTTTGATTACGAGCAGTACTTC.

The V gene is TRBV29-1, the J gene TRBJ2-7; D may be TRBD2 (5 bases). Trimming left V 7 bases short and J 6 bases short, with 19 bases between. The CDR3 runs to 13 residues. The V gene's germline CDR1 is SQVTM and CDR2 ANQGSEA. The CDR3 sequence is CSAGLDRRAEQYF. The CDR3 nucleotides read TGCAGCGCGGGGTTGGATAGGCGGGCCGAGCAGTACTTC.